This TCR beta chain derives from a study of blood T cell repertoires in COVID-19 (dated by TCRdb to between 2020 and 2021). Looking at the study overall: Samples from collaborators originated in the United States, Italy and Spain and spanned both the acute and convalescent phases of COVID-19. Where available, HLA class I and class II types were taken from metadata supplied by the sample provider and were not determined by assay-based typing. The material from the prospective study consisted of cDNA or gDNA derived from T cells, B-cell-depleted T cells, or PBMCs. Sample metadata almost always included a de-identified subject ID, COVID-19 status, age in years and sex. The dataset comprised deeply sampled blood TCRbeta repertoires from subjects exposed to, actively infected with, or recovered from COVID-19. Samples were obtained from the ongoing ImmuneRACE study (first 160 participants) and from 1,254 subjects provided by 6 global collaborators. The repertoires were made available in a free public database intended to serve as a resource for research on the immune response to SARS-CoV-2.

What the work shows at the level of the full study, not this receptor alone: The amount of clinical and demographic metadata varied by source and participant and was provided uncurated.

This clone occurred a few times. What antigen it recognizes has not been identified. It has no much larger one-base neighbor in the sample; base qualities were not kept. The immunoSEQ Assay, a bias-controlled multiplex PCR, was used to amplify TCRbeta CDR3 regions from genomic DNA. The authors' analysis ran thus. The number of nucleated cells in each sample was estimated from the amplification of reference gene primers within the assay. Sequence reads were collapsed and filtered to measure the absolute abundance of every unique TCRbeta CDR3 rearrangement. For each sample, productive Simpson clonality was calculated by taking the square root of Simpson's diversity index across productive rearrangements. TCRdb holds this immuneACCESS table with in-frame rearrangements only. Some clones are missing; in checked studies, unresolved V genes explain under half, and the rest has no known cause. From that table come the V and J calls and clone size; the DNA was used to work out D and trimming. In all, the sample holds over 120,000 clones, and 70% to 90% of those were seen once. 1.8% of the sample lies in the top ten.

The CDR3 runs 16 residues from the cysteine to the phenylalanine. The entry retains the CDR3 DNA only, 48 bases that are in frame from base 1. Trimming takes 0 bases from V and 6 bases from J, and the germline ends sit 13 bases apart. Taken from the germline V gene, the CDR1 and CDR2 loops are SGHRS and YFSETQ. The collaborating institutions used their own protocols to collect whole blood in K2EDTA tubes. Collaborator samples were shipped for TCRbeta analysis as frozen whole blood, isolated PBMCs, or DNA extracted from either sample type. Sequencing was done on a sample of peripheral blood. This receptor chain uses TRBV5-1 and TRBJ1-6; the D gene is not confidently resolved. The origin of this receptor is a man aged 70-80 years with acute or convalescent COVID-19. The sequenced DNA: TGCGCCAGCAGCTTGGCTTCGGGTAGGAGTAATTCACCCCTCCACTTT. Its amino acids are CASSLASGRSNSPLHF.